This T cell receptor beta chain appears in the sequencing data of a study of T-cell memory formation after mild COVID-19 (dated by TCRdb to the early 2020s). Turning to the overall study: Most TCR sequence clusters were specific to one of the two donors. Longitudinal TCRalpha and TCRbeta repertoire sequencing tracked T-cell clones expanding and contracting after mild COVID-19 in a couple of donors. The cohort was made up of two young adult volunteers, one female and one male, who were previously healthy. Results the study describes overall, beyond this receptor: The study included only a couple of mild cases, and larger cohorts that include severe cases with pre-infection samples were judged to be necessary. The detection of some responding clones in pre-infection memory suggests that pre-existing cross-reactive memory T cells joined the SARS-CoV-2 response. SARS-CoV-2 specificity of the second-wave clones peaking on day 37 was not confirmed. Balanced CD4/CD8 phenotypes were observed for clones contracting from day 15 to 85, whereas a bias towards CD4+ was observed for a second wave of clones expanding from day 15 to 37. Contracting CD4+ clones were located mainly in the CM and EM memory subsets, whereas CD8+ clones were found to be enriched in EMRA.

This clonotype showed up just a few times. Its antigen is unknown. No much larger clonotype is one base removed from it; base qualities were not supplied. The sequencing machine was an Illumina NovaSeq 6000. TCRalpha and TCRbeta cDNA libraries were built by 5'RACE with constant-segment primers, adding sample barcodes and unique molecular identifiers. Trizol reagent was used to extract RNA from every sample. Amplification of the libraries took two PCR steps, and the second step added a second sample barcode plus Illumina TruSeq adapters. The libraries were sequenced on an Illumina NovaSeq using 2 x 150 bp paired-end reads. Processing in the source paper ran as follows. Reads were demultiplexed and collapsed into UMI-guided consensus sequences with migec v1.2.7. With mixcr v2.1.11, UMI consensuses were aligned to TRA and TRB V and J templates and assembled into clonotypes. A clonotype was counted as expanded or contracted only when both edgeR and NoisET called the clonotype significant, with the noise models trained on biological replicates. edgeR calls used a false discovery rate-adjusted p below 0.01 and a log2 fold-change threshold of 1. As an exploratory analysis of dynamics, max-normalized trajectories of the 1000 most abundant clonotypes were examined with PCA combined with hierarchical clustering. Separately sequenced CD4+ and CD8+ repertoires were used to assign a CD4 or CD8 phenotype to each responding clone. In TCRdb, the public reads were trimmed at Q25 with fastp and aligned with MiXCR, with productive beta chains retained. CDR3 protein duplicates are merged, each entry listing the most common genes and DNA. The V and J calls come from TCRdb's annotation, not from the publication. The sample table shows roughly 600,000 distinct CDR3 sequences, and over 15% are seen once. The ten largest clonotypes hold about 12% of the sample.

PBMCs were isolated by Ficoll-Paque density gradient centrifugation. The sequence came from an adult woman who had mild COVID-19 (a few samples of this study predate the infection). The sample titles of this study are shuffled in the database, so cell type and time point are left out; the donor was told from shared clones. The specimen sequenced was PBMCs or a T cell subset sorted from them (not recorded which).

The nucleotide sequence is TGTGCCAGCAGCCAAGACGGGCAGGGTCCTAGGGACATTCAGTACTTC. The encoded protein is CASSQDGQGPRDIQYF. Recombination connected TRBV4-2 to TRBJ2-4; a weak D assignment points to TRBD1 (5 bases agree). A distance of 17 bases separates the germline ends of V and J, which lose 0 bases and 8 bases respectively. CDR1 LGHNA and CDR2 YNFKEQ were looked up in the germline V gene. There are 16 amino acids in the CDR3, from cysteine to phenylalanine inclusive. The CDR3 DNA has 48 bases and is translated from base 1.